What follows are 23 T cell receptor beta chains derived from one specimen sequenced in a study of blood T cell repertoires in COVID-19 (TCRdb year 2020). Library creation used the immunoSEQ multiplex PCR assay. This immuneACCESS table, as held by TCRdb, lists in-frame sequences with V and J called but not all clones. Of the missing ones, under half trace to an unresolved V gene in checked studies; the others have no known cause. The sample table lists about 280,000 clones, 75% to 90% of them with a count of one. Together, the top ten hold roughly 11% of the sample. Sequencing was performed on peripheral blood. These receptors were obtained from a woman in her 70s with acute or convalescent COVID-19.

This chain links TRBV5-4 with TRBJ1-2, with a possible D match to TRBD1 (6 bases). Germline-derived CDR1 and CDR2 are SGHNT and YYREEE (reference sequence). This CDR3 region has 12 residues. Trimming stripped 3 bases from V and 8 bases from J, with 11 bases between. Written as DNA, the CDR3 is TGTGCCAGCAGCTCGGACAGTCACGGCTACACCTTC. It specifies CASSSDSHGYTF.

The chain is built from TRBV6-5 and TRBJ1-2; 8 bases align to TRBD1. CDR1 and CDR2 from the germline V gene are MNHEY and SVGAGI. With 7 bases clipped from V and 4 bases from J, the junction kept 5 bases outside the gene matches. The CDR3 is made up of 13 amino acids. DNA of the CDR3: TGTGCCAGCAAAACGGGACAGGTCTATGGCTACACCTTC. Translating gives CASKTGQVYGYTF.

The rearrangement links TRBV18 to TRBJ2-3; no definite D call. The ends were cut back, 2 bases at V and 1 base at J, with 4 bases in the middle. The length of the CDR3 is 13 residues. Germline CDR1 and CDR2: KGHSH and LQKENI. CDR3 in DNA: TGTGCCAGCTCACCAATCGGCACAGATACGCAGTATTTT. It encodes CASSPIGTDTQYF.

This clone was observed a handful of times. This chain uses TRBV5-6 with TRBJ1-4, with D unresolved. Germline V gene data show CDR1 as SGHDT and CDR2 as YYEEEE. The length of the CDR3 is 15 residues. V was trimmed by 0 bases and J by 5 bases, leaving 11 bases between them. The CDR3 bases are TGTGCCAGCAGCTTGGGGCGGGATGTAAATGAAAAACTGTTTTTT. Residues: CASSLGRDVNEKLFF.

This clone has more than one count but fewer than ten. The rearrangement joins TRBV19 to TRBJ1-2, with 7 bases identical to TRBD1. Germline CDR1 is LNHDA and CDR2 is SQIVND (reference sequence). V trimming: 5 bases; J trimming: 2 bases; junction bases outside the gene matches: 17. The CDR3 contains 18 residues. This chain's CDR3 is CASSSESQPGTENYGYTF. CDR3 DNA: TGTGCCAGTAGTTCCGAAAGCCAACCCGGGACAGAAAACTATGGCTACACCTTC.

This clone was observed once. This chain links TRBV9 with TRBJ1-1; 11 positions match TRBD1. CDR1 is SGDLS and CDR2 is YYNGEE in the germline V gene. The CDR3 has 17 residues. Losses at the gene ends were 4 bases for V and 0 bases for J; bases not matched to a gene: 8. The CDR3 DNA reads as TGTGCCAGCAGCCCTCTGGGGGGACAGGGGGTGAACACTGAAGCTTTCTTT. As protein: CASSPLGGQGVNTEAFF.

The chain has TRBV27 and TRBJ1-1; 7 bases line up with TRBD1. Unmatched junction bases numbered 6, after V lost 5 bases and J lost 3 bases. CDR3 length: 14 residues. Per germline, CDR1 MNHEY and CDR2 SMNVEV (reference sequence). The CDR3 bases are TGTGCCAGCAGTGAAAGGGGGCGCGACACTGAAGCTTTCTTT. This translates into CASSERGRDTEAFF.

V and J are TRBV27 and TRBJ2-5, with D possibly matching TRBD1 (6 bases). With 6 bases removed from V and 2 bases from J, the gap between germline ends came to 22 bases. The CDR3 runs 17 residues. Germline-derived CDR1 and CDR2 are MNHEY and SMNVEV (reference sequence). The CDR3 spells CASRPLISTGLQETQYF. CDR3 coding DNA: TGTGCCAGCAGACCCCTCATCTCAACAGGGTTGCAAGAGACCCAGTACTTC.

This chain joins TRBV9 and TRBJ1-1; weak D call: TRBD1 (5 bases). Trimming pared 6 bases from V and 2 bases from J, leaving 11 bases between. From germline, CDR1 is SGDLS and CDR2 YYNGEE. The CDR3 loop spans 13 amino acids. CDR3 residues: CASTRAPNTEAFF. The CDR3 nucleotides are TGTGCCAGCACCAGGGCCCCCAACACTGAAGCTTTCTTT.

This clone was recorded a few times. This rearrangement joins TRBV12-3 or TRBV12-4 to TRBJ1-1; D remains ambiguous. The V end lost 1 base, the J end lost 7 bases, and 7 bases lay between the germline ends. The CDR3 covers 12 residues. CDR3 sequence (DNA): TGTGCCAGCAGTTTAGGAGTTTATGAAGCTTTCTTT. It specifies CASSLGVYEAFF.

This chain connects TRBV5-5 to TRBJ2-2, with D possibly TRBD2 on 5 matching bases. The CDR3 sequence is 16 residues long. V dropped 4 bases and J dropped 0 bases, with 13 bases sitting between them. Germline V gene sequence: CDR1 SGHKS, CDR2 YYEKEE (reference sequence). CDR3 sequence reads: CASSRTPYSNTGELFF. For the CDR3, the DNA is TGTGCCAGCAGCCGGACTCCCTACTCGAACACCGGGGAGCTGTTTTTT.

The chain employs TRBV2 and TRBJ1-2; D might be TRBD1 (5 bases). V was clipped by 2 bases and J by 5 bases, with 12 bases between them. The CDR3 consists of 14 residues. CDR1 and CDR2 from the germline V gene are SNHLY and FYNNEI. CDR3 residues: CASSERWPGYGYTF. The DNA of the CDR3 is TGTGCCAGCAGTGAAAGGTGGCCAGGGTATGGCTACACCTTC.

The rearrangement uses TRBV19 and TRBJ2-1; TRBD2 aligns across 11 bases. This CDR3 has 17 amino acids. V was pared by 0 bases and J by 4 bases, with 5 bases of the junction left unmatched. The germline gives CDR1 LNHDA, CDR2 SQIVND (reference sequence). The CDR3 protein is CASSIDRRTSGYNEQFF. CDR3 in DNA: TGTGCCAGTAGTATAGATCGGAGGACTAGCGGGTACAATGAGCAGTTCTTC.

The chain recombines TRBV18 with TRBJ1-1, with D tentatively TRBD1 (6 bases). This CDR3 contains 13 residues. The ends were cut back, 6 bases at V and 1 base at J, with 9 bases in the middle. Per germline, CDR1 KGHSH and CDR2 LQKENI. CDR3 in DNA: TGTGCCAGCTCCGGACAGTCGAACACTGAAGCTTTCTTT. Translated: CASSGQSNTEAFF.

This clone showed up just once. Just one base apart from a much larger clone, this may be a read error. The chain carries TRBV2 and TRBJ1-2, with D maybe TRBD1 (5 bases). The ends were cut back, 6 bases at V and 0 bases at J, with 8 bases in the middle. This CDR3 has 13 amino acids. The germline CDR1 and CDR2 sequences are SNHLY and FYNNEI. CDR3 nucleotide sequence: TGTGCCAGCAGCGAGACAGCTAACTATGGCTACACCTTC. Protein sequence: CASSETANYGYTF.

This chain connects TRBV14 to TRBJ1-5; TRBD1 matches 9 bases. This CDR3 has 18 amino acids. Germline V gives CDR1 SGHDN, CDR2 FVKESK. The trim removed 6 bases at V and 0 bases at J, leaving 12 bases unmatched. Here the CDR3 reads CASRRDRDRAYSNQPQHF. The CDR3 DNA is TGTGCCAGCAGACGAGACCGGGACAGGGCTTATAGCAATCAGCCCCAGCATTTT.

The rearrangement joins TRBV12-5 to TRBJ2-3; D gene unclear. The CDR3 runs to 13 residues. CDR1 and CDR2 from the germline V gene are LGHNT and FRNRAP. V dropped 3 bases and J dropped 3 bases, with 7 bases sitting between them. CDR3 nucleotide sequence: TGTGCTAGTGGTTTCTTAGAGACAGATACGCAGTATTTT. Translating gives CASGFLETDTQYF.

This rearrangement joins TRBV6-2 or TRBV6-3 to TRBJ2-5, with D possibly matching TRBD2 (6 bases). The germline V and J ends were trimmed by 5 bases and 3 bases, with 16 bases remaining between them. The CDR3 extends over 15 amino acids. The germline CDR1 and CDR2 sequences are MNHEY and SVGEGT. The CDR3 spells CASSGREPGKETQYF. CDR3 bases: TGTGCCAGCAGTGGCCGGGAGCCGGGTAAAGAGACCCAGTACTTC.

J is TRBJ1-5 and V is TRBV30; TRBD1 is a possible D gene (6 bases). V was pared by 5 bases and J by 7 bases, with 18 bases between. The germline V gene has CDR1 GTSNPN and CDR2 SVGIG (reference sequence). This CDR3 spans 14 amino acids. Here the CDR3 DNA reads TGTGCCTGGTCCGGGAGGGGGTTATGGCAGCCCCAGCATTTT. Its translation is CAWSGRGLWQPQHF.

On this clone itself: One junction end disagrees with the germline gene, perhaps due to a read error. CDR3 DNA: TGTGCCACCAGTATAGCGGAGCTAGAGACCCAGTACTTC. Amino acids: CATSIAELETQYF. V and J are TRBV6-5 and TRBJ2-5; D possibly corresponds to TRBD2 (6 bases). CDR1 is MNHEY, CDR2 SVGAGI, per germline. The CDR3 has 13 residues.

This chain uses TRBV5-4 with TRBJ2-5, with 12 bases identical to TRBD2. J was trimmed by 3 bases and V by 2 bases; bases with no gene match: 8. Germline-derived CDR1 and CDR2 are SGHNT and YYREEE (reference sequence). The CDR3 totals 17 residues. The CDR3 protein is CASSLGSSGGVKETQYF. The CDR3 nucleotides are TGTGCCAGCAGCTTAGGCTCTAGCGGGGGGGTGAAAGAGACCCAGTACTTC.

The chain employs TRBV7-9 and TRBJ1-1, with TRBD1 identical over 8 bases. From germline, CDR1 is SEHNR and CDR2 FQNEAQ (reference sequence). CDR3 size: 16 residues. Unmatched junction bases numbered 11, after V lost 4 bases and J lost 4 bases. The CDR3 DNA is TGTGCCAGCAGCTCATTCCAGGGGGCCCTGGGCACTGAAGCTTTCTTT. This translates into CASSSFQGALGTEAFF.

Remarks on this clone: Distinct nucleotide sequences in the sample also encode this CDR3. CDR3 loop: CASSYRGNQPQHF. CDR3 bases: TGTGCCAGCAGTTACAGGGGAAATCAGCCCCAGCATTTT. V gene TRBV6-5 combines with J gene TRBJ1-5; possible D gene TRBD1, 5 bases. V lost 2 bases to trimming and J lost 4 bases, with 6 bases between them. The CDR3 is 13 amino acids. The V gene's germline CDR1 is MNHEY and CDR2 SVGAGI.